This T cell receptor (beta chain) was profiled in a study of cytomegalovirus exposure and HLA in healthy donors. Whole-study results and caveats: According to the study, roughly 160 TCR beta chains were cytomegalovirus-associated. In a later analysis, across HLA loci, associated TCR counts were highest for DRB1, lowest for HLA-C. The authors confirmed in vitro that a few CMV-associated chains were specific for CMV antigens. Among donors in an Asian-associated ancestry cluster, a later analysis reportedly found fewer N-insertions than the approximately 670-donor mean.

The CDR3 is made up of 11 amino acids. Germline V lookup: CDR1 MGHRA, CDR2 YSYEKL. V lost 6 bases, J lost 6 bases, and 8 bases lay in between. PCR was performed using 60 Vbeta and 13 Jbeta primers. Assay used: immunoSEQ multiplex PCR; TCRdb lists only in-frame clones, some missing. This table holds around 160,000 clones, around 78% found once. In this sample, this clone turned up many times. Antigen: not known. Sequencing used PBMCs. The chain is built from TRBV4-1 and TRBJ1-2, with D unresolved. This sequence originates from a man aged 35-49 years in good health and CMV-seropositive. CDR3 sequence: CASRQRDGYTF. CDR3 nucleotides: TGCGCCAGCAGGCAACGGGATGGCTACACCTTC.